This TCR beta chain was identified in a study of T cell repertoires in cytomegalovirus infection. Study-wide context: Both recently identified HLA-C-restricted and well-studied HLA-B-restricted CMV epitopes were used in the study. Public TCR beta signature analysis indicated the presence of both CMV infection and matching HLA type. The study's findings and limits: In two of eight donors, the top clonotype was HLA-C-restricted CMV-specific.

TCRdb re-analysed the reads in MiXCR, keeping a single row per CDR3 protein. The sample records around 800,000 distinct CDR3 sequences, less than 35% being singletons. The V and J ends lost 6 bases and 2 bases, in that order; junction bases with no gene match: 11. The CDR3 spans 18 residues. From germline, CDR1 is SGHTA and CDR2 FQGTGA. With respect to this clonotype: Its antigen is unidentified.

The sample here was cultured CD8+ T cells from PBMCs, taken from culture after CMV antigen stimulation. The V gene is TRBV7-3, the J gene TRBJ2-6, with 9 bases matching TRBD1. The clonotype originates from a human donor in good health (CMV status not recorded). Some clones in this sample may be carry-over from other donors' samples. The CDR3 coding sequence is TGTGCCAGCAGGGGTGCGGACAGGGGAAAGGCTGGGGCCAACGTCCTGACTTTC. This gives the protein CASRGADRGKAGANVLTF.